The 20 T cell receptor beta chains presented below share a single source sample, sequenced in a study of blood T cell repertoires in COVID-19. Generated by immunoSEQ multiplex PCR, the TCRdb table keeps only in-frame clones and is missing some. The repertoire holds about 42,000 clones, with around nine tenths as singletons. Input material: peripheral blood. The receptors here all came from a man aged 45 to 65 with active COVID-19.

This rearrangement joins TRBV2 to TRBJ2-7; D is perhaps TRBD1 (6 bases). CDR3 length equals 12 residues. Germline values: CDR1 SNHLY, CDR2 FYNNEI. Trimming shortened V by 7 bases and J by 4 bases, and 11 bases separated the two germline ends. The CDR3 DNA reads TGTGCCAGCAAAAAGGACAGTTACGAGCAGTACTTC. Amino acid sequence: CASKKDSYEQYF.

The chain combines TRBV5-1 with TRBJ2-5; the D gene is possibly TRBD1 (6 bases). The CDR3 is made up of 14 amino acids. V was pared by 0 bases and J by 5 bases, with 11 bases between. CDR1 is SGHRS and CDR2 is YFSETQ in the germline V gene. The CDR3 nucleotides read TGCGCCAGCAGCTTGGCCAGGGGAGAGGAGACCCAGTACTTC. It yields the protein CASSLARGEETQYF.

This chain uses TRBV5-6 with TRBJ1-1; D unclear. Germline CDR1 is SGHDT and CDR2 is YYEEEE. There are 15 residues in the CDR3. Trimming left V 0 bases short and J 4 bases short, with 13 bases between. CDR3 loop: CASSLAWEPGTEAFF. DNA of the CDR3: TGTGCCAGCAGCTTGGCCTGGGAGCCGGGCACTGAAGCTTTCTTT. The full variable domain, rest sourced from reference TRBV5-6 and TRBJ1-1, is DAGVTQSPTHLIKTRGQQVTLRCSPKSGHDTVSWYQQALGQGPQFIFQYYEEEERQRGNFPDRFSGHQFPNYSSELNVNALLLGDSALYLCASSLAWEPGTEAFFGQGTRLTVV.

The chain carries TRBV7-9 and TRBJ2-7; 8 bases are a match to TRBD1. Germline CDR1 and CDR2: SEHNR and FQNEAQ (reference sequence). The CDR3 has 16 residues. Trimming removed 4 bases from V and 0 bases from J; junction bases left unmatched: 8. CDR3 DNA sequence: TGTGCCAGCAGCTCGGTAGGGACAGGTATCTCCTACGAGCAGTACTTC. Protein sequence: CASSSVGTGISYEQYF.

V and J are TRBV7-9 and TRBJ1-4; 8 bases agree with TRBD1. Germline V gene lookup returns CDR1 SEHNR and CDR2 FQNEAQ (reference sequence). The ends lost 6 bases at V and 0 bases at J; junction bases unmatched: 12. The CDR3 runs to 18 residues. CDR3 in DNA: TGTGCCAGCAGTCGACGCATAGGACAGGGTACAACTAATGAAAAACTGTTTTTT. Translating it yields CASSRRIGQGTTNEKLFF.

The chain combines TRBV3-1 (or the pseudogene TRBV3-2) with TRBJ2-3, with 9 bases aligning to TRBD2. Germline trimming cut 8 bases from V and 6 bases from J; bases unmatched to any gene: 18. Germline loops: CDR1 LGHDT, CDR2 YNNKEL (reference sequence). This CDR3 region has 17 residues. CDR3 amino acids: CASGPFRTSAMADTQYF. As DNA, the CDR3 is TGTGCCAGCGGGCCTTTTCGGACTAGCGCGATGGCGGATACGCAGTATTTT.

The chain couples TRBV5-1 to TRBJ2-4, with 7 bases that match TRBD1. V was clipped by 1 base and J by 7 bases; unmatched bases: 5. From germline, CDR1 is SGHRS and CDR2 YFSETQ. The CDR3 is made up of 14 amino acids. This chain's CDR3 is CASSLTGDVNIQYF. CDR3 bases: TGCGCCAGCAGCTTGACAGGGGATGTCAACATTCAGTACTTC.

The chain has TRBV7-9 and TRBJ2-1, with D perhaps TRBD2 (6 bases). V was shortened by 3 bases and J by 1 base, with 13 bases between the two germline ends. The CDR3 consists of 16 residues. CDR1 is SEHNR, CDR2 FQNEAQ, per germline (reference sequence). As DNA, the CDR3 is TGTGCCAGCAGCTTGGGGGGACTGTTTTCCTACAATGAGCAGTTCTTC. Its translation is CASSLGGLFSYNEQFF. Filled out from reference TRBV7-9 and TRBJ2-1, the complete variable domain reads DTGVSQNPRHKITKRGQNVTFRCDPISEHNRLYWYRQTLGQGPEFLTYFQNEAQLEKSRLLSDRFSAERPKGSFSTLEIQRTEQGDSAMYLCASSLGGLFSYNEQFFGPGTRLTVL.

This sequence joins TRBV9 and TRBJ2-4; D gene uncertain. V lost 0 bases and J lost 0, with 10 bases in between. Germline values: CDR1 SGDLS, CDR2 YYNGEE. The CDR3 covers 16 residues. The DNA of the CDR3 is TGTGCCAGCAGCGTAGGGCATACGCTAGCCAAAAACATTCAGTACTTC. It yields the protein CASSVGHTLAKNIQYF.

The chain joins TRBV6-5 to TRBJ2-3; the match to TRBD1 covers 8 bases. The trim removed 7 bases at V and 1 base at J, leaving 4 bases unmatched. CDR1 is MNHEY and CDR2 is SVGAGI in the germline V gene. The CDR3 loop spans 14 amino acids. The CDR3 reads CASTMTGGTDTQYF. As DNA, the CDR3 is TGTGCCAGCACTATGACAGGGGGCACAGATACGCAGTATTTT.

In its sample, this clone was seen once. The CDR3, as DNA: TGTGCCAGCAGCCCTTTGCGGGGCTCCTACAATGAGCAGTTCTTC. Its translation is CASSPLRGSYNEQFF. J is TRBJ2-1 and V is TRBV11-2, with D perhaps TRBD2 (6 bases). CDR3 length: 15 residues. Germline lookup yields CDR1 SGHAT and CDR2 FQNNGV. V was pared by 5 bases and J by 0 bases, with 11 bases between.

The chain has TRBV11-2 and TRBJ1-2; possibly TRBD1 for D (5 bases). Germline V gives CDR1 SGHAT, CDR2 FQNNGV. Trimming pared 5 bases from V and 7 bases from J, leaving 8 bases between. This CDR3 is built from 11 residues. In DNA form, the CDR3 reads TGTGCCAGCAGCCGCGGGACTGGCTACACCTTC. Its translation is CASSRGTGYTF.

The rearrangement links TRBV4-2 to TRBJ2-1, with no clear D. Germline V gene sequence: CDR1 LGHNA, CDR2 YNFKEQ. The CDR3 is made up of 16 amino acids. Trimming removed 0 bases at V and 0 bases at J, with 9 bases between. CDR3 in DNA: TGTGCCAGCAGCCAAGATCCGAGCAACTCCTACAATGAGCAGTTCTTC. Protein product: CASSQDPSNSYNEQFF.

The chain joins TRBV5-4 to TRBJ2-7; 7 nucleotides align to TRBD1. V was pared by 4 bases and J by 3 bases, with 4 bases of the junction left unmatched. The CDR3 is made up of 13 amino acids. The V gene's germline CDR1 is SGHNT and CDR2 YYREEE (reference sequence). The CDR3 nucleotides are TGTGCCAGCAGCCTCCGACAGGGCTACGAGCAGTACTTC. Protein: CASSLRQGYEQYF.

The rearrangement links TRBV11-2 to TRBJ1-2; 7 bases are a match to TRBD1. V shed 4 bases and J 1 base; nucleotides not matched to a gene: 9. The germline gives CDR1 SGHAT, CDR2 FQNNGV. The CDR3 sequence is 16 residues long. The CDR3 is CASSSEWAGGNYGYTF. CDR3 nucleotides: TGTGCCAGCAGCTCCGAATGGGCAGGGGGTAACTATGGCTACACCTTC.

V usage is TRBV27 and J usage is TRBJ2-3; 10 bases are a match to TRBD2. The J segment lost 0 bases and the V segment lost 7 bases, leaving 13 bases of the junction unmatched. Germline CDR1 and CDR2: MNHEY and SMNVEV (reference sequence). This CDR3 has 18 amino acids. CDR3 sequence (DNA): TGTGCCAGCACGCAGTGGCTAGCGGGGGCCTTTAGCACAGATACGCAGTATTTT. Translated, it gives CASTQWLAGAFSTDTQYF.

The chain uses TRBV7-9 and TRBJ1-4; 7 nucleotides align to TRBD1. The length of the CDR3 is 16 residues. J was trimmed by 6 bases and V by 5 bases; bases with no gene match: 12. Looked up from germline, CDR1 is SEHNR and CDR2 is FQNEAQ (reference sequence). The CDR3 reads CASSLGRDRVYEKLFF. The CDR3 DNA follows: TGTGCCAGCAGCCTCGGACGGGACAGAGTGTATGAAAAACTGTTTTTT.

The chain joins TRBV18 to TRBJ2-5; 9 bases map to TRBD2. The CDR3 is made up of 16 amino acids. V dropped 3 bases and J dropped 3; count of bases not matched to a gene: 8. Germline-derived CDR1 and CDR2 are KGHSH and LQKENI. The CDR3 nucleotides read TGTGCCAGCTCACCCCCGGGACTAGCTGTCAAAGAGACCCAGTACTTC. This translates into CASSPPGLAVKETQYF.

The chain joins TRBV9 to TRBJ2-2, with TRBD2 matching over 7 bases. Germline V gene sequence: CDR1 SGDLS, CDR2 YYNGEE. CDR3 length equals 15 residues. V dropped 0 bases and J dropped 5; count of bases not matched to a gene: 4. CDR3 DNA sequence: TGTGCCAGCAGCGTAGCGGGGAGGGAAACCGGGGAGCTGTTTTTT. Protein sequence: CASSVAGRETGELFF.

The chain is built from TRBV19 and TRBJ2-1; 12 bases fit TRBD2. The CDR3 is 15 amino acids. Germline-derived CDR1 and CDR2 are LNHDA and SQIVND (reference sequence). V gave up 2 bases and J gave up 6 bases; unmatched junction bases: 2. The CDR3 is CASSILAGGSNEQFF. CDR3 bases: TGTGCCAGTAGTATACTAGCGGGAGGGTCCAATGAGCAGTTCTTC.